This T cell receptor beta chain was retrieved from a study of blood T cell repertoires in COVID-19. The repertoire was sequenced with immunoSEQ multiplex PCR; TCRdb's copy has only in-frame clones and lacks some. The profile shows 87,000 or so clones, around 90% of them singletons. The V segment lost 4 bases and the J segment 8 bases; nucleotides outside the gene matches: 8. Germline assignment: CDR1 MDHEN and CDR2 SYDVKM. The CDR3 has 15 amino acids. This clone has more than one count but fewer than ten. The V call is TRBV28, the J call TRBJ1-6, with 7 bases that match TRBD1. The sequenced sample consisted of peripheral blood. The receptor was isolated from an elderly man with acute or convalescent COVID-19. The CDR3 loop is CASSSLTGTDSPLHF. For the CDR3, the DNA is TGTGCCAGCAGTTCGTTAACAGGGACAGATTCACCCCTCCACTTT.